The rows below give T cell receptor beta chains drawn from one sample of a study of response to subunit inactivated influenza vaccine. TCRdb itself ran the RT-PCR reads through MiXCR, one entry per CDR3 protein. The sample gives hundreds of thousands of distinct CDR3 sequences, 10% to 15% of which show up once; roughly 10% is in the top ten. The sequencing here drew on PBMCs from blood, taken on the day of vaccination. Receptors originate from a man aged 50-60 years who received an inactivated influenza vaccine. Both conserved end residues are part of each CDR3. The D gene is left open where the match is weak. Clone size appears in some rows only: once, few, many, or a class for an expanded clone.

clone size: NA; J gene: TRBJ2-3; D gene: NA; V gene: TRBV11-2; CDR3 DNA: TGTGCCAGCAGTCCTCCGGGACTGGCTGGTGATACGCAGTATTTT; CDR3 protein: CASSPPGLAGDTQYF
clone size: few; J gene: TRBJ2-1; D gene: TRBD2; V gene: TRBV27; CDR3 DNA: TGTGCCAGCAGCGAGGGACTAGCGAAGTTCAATGAGCAGTTCTTC; CDR3 protein: CASSEGLAKFNEQFF
clone size: many; J gene: TRBJ1-1; D gene: TRBD1; V gene: TRBV3-1; CDR3 DNA: TGTGCCAGCAGCTCGGGACAGGGGGCCGCTGAAGCTTTCTTT; CDR3 protein: CASSSGQGAAEAFF
clone size: NA; J gene: TRBJ2-2; D gene: NA; V gene: TRBV7-2; CDR3 DNA: TGTGCCAGCAGCTTAGCAACTACAGGGATCGGGGAGCTGTTTTTT; CDR3 protein: CASSLATTGIGELFF
clone size: few; J gene: TRBJ2-7; D gene: NA; V gene: TRBV10-3; CDR3 DNA: TGTGCCATCAGTGAGTCGTCTAGCGACTCCTACGAGCAGTACTTC; CDR3 protein: CAISESSSDSYEQYF
clone size: many; J gene: TRBJ2-2; D gene: TRBD1; V gene: TRBV24-1; CDR3 DNA: TGTGCCACCAGTGATTTTGTGGGGACAGGGTTCACCGGGGAGCTGTTTTTT; CDR3 protein: CATSDFVGTGFTGELFF
clone size: few; J gene: TRBJ2-1; D gene: TRBD2; V gene: TRBV15; CDR3 DNA: TGTGCCACCAGCGCCCTAGCGGGAGCCTACAATGAGCAGTTCTTC; CDR3 protein: CATSALAGAYNEQFF
clone size: many; J gene: TRBJ2-3; D gene: NA; V gene: TRBV12-3/TRBV12-4; CDR3 DNA: TGTGCCAGCAGTTTAAGTGGGGGGGGGCCCCGCACAGATACGCAGTATTTT; CDR3 protein: CASSLSGGGPRTDTQYF
clone size: few; J gene: TRBJ2-1; D gene: NA; V gene: TRBV7-9; CDR3 DNA: TGTGCCAGCAGCTTCCCACGTCCCGTGGGCTACAATGAGCAGTTCTTC; CDR3 protein: CASSFPRPVGYNEQFF
clone size: NA; J gene: TRBJ2-5; D gene: NA; V gene: TRBV4-3; CDR3 DNA: TGCGCCAGCAGCCAAGACGGTTGGGTAGAGCGGCAAGAGACCCAGTACTTC; CDR3 protein: CASSQDGWVERQETQYF
clone size: NA; J gene: TRBJ2-3; D gene: NA; V gene: TRBV11-2; CDR3 DNA: TGTGCCAGCAGCTTACAGACGACTAGTACAGATACGCAGTATTTT; CDR3 protein: CASSLQTTSTDTQYF
clone size: few; J gene: TRBJ2-2; D gene: NA; V gene: TRBV6-1; CDR3 DNA: TGTGCCAGCAGTGAACTAGCTGGTCCCGGGGAGCTGTTTTTT; CDR3 protein: CASSELAGPGELFF
clone size: NA; J gene: TRBJ1-2; D gene: NA; V gene: TRBV19; CDR3 DNA: TGTGCCAGTAGCCTAGCCTCCGGGACGGTAAAAGGCTACACCTTC; CDR3 protein: CASSLASGTVKGYTF
clone size: NA; J gene: TRBJ2-3; D gene: TRBD2; V gene: TRBV29-1; CDR3 DNA: TGCGTTCCTAGCGGGCTTACAGATACGCAGTATTTT; CDR3 protein: CVPSGLTDTQYF
clone size: NA; J gene: TRBJ2-3; D gene: TRBD1; V gene: TRBV29-1; CDR3 DNA: TGCAGCGTTAAACGGGGACAGGGTCTCGATACGCAGTATTTT; CDR3 protein: CSVKRGQGLDTQYF
clone size: NA; J gene: TRBJ1-4; D gene: NA; V gene: TRBV11-1; CDR3 DNA: TGTGCCAGCAGCCTCACCACACAGGGAGGAAAGGGAAGTGAAAAACTGTTTTTT; CDR3 protein: CASSLTTQGGKGSEKLFF
clone size: NA; J gene: TRBJ2-3; D gene: TRBD2; V gene: TRBV7-9; CDR3 DNA: TGTGCCAGCTTAGCGGGTGCTGATACGCAGTATTTT; CDR3 protein: CASLAGADTQYF
clone size: NA; J gene: TRBJ1-3; D gene: NA; V gene: TRBV12-3/TRBV12-4; CDR3 DNA: TGTGCCAGCAGTTTACCACCCCGAGGAAACACCATATATTTT; CDR3 protein: CASSLPPRGNTIYF
clone size: NA; J gene: TRBJ1-1; D gene: NA; V gene: TRBV27; CDR3 DNA: TGTGCCAGCAGTTTCATAGGGTCTAACACTGAAGCTTTCTTT; CDR3 protein: CASSFIGSNTEAFF
clone size: few; J gene: TRBJ2-7; D gene: NA; V gene: TRBV6-2/TRBV6-3; CDR3 DNA: TGTGCCAGCAGTTCCGTACGCTACGAGCAGTACTTC; CDR3 protein: CASSSVRYEQYF
clone size: many; J gene: TRBJ1-6; D gene: NA; V gene: TRBV9; CDR3 DNA: TGTGCCAGCAGCGAGGGGTTGACGAATTCACCCCTCCACTTT; CDR3 protein: CASSEGLTNSPLHF
clone size: many; J gene: TRBJ2-2; D gene: NA; V gene: TRBV4-3; CDR3 DNA: TGCGCCAGCAGCCAAGAAGGGGCGGGGTCAAACACCGGGGAGCTGTTTTTT; CDR3 protein: CASSQEGAGSNTGELFF
clone size: NA; J gene: TRBJ2-1; D gene: NA; V gene: TRBV18; CDR3 DNA: TGTGCCACCCAGGGCCTCTCCTACAATGAGCAGTTCTTC; CDR3 protein: CATQGLSYNEQFF
clone size: NA; J gene: TRBJ1-1; D gene: TRBD1; V gene: TRBV20-1; CDR3 DNA: TGCAGTGAAGCGGGACAGGGAAACACTGAAGCTTTCTTT; CDR3 protein: CSEAGQGNTEAFF
clone size: NA; J gene: TRBJ2-2; D gene: TRBD2; V gene: TRBV20-1; CDR3 DNA: TGCAGTGCTAGAGAACTAGCGGCCGGGGAGCTGTTTTTT; CDR3 protein: CSARELAAGELFF
clone size: NA; J gene: TRBJ1-2; D gene: TRBD1; V gene: TRBV20-1; CDR3 DNA: TGCAGTGCTACAACAGGGGGCAACTATGGCTACACCTTC; CDR3 protein: CSATTGGNYGYTF
clone size: many; J gene: TRBJ2-6; D gene: NA; V gene: TRBV7-9; CDR3 DNA: TGTGCCAGCAGCTTACGGATTGGGGCCAACGTCCTGACTTTC; CDR3 protein: CASSLRIGANVLTF
clone size: few; J gene: TRBJ2-1; D gene: NA; V gene: TRBV30; CDR3 DNA: TGTGCCTGGAGCCTCGGACAGCTGTACAATGAGCAGTTCTTC; CDR3 protein: CAWSLGQLYNEQFF
clone size: few; J gene: TRBJ2-2; D gene: NA; V gene: TRBV6-1; CDR3 DNA: TGTGCCAGCACGGTAGACAGAAGCACCGGGGAGCTGTTTTTT; CDR3 protein: CASTVDRSTGELFF
clone size: NA; J gene: TRBJ1-2; D gene: NA; V gene: TRBV4-3; CDR3 DNA: TGCGCCAGCAGCCCTATGTCTACAGATTATGGCTACACCTTC; CDR3 protein: CASSPMSTDYGYTF
clone size: few; J gene: TRBJ2-7; D gene: NA; V gene: TRBV3-1; CDR3 DNA: TGTGCCAGCAGCCCCCGCCGGGACAACTACGAGCAGTACTTC; CDR3 protein: CASSPRRDNYEQYF
clone size: few; J gene: TRBJ2-5; D gene: TRBD2; V gene: TRBV6-1; CDR3 DNA: TGTGCCAGCGTCGGACTAGGAGTATGGGAGACCCAGTACTTC; CDR3 protein: CASVGLGVWETQYF
clone size: NA; J gene: TRBJ2-3; D gene: NA; V gene: TRBV6-5; CDR3 DNA: TGTGCCAGCAGTTCCCTTCCCCTTACTAGCCGACTCGGTACAGATACGCAGTATTTT; CDR3 protein: CASSSLPLTSRLGTDTQYF
clone size: NA; J gene: TRBJ2-7; D gene: TRBD2; V gene: TRBV20-1; CDR3 DNA: TGCAGTGCTAGGGGAAATAGCGGGGTAAGCTCCTACGAGCAGTACTTC; CDR3 protein: CSARGNSGVSSYEQYF
clone size: NA; J gene: TRBJ1-2; D gene: TRBD1; V gene: TRBV18; CDR3 DNA: TGTGCCAGCTCACCCTCTACAGGGGGGCCTGGCTACACCTTC; CDR3 protein: CASSPSTGGPGYTF